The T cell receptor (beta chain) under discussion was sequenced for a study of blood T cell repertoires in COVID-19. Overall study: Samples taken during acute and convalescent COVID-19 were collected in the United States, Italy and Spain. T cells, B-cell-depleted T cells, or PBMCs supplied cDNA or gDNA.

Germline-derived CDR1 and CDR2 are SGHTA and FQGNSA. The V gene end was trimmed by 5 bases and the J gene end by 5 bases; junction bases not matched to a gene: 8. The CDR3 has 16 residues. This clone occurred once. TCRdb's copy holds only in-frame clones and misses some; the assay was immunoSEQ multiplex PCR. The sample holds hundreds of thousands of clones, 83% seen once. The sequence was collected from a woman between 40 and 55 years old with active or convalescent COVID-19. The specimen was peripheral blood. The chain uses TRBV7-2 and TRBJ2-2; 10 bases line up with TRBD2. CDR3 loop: CASSHSGGAGTGELFF. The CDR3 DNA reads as TGTGCCAGCAGCCACAGCGGGGGGGCGGGAACCGGGGAGCTGTTTTTT.